Here is one T cell receptor beta chain with its context. Clones were read by immunoSEQ multiplex PCR, and TCRdb kept only the in-frame ones, dropping some. The sample has roughly 120,000 clones, roughly 88% seen once. These data are taken from a study of T cell responses to AZD1222 COVID-19 vaccine. The CDR3 spans 17 residues. This specimen was peripheral blood, taken on day 0 of AZD1222 vaccination. This sequence originates from an adult in good health. The chain couples TRBV1 to TRBJ2-3. TRBV1 is classified as a pseudogene. CDR3 amino acids: CTSSQRYGALNTDTQYF. CDR3 bases: TGCACCAGCAGCCAAAGGTACGGGGCCCTTAACACAGATACGCAGTATTTT.